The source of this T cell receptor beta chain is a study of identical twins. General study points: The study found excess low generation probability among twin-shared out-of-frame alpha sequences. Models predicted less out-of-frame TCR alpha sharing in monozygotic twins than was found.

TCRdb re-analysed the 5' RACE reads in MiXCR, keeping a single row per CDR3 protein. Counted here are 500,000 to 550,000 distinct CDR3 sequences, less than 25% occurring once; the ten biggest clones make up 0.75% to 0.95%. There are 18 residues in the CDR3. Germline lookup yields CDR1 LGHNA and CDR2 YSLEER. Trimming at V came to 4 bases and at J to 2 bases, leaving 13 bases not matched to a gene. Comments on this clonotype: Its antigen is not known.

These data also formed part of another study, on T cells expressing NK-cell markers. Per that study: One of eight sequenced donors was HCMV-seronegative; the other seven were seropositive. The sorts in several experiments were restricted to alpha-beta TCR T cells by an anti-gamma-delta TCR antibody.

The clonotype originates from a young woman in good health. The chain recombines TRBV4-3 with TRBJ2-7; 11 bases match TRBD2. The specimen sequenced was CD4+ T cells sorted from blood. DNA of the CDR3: TGCGCCAGCAGCCGAGCACTAGCGGGAGCTTTTAACCCCTACGAGCAGTACTTC. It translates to CASSRALAGAFNPYEQYF.